What follows are 31 T cell receptor beta chains derived from one specimen sequenced in a study of T cells in localized non-small cell lung cancer. Sequencing was performed with immunoSEQ multiplex PCR; in TCRdb, only in-frame clones are kept and a portion is missing. The table has 45,000 or so clones, around 90% seen once. This specimen was PBMCs, taken before any cancer treatment. The receptor set was obtained from a woman aged 40 to 75 with stage II lung adenocarcinoma.

V usage is TRBV28 and J usage is TRBJ1-4; no clear D gene. CDR3 length: 15 amino acids. In germline, CDR1 is MDHEN, CDR2 SYDVKM. With 7 bases removed from V and 2 bases from J, the gap between germline ends came to 14 bases. The CDR3 is CASTQRWPTNEKLFF. The CDR3 bases are TGTGCCAGCACCCAAAGGTGGCCGACTAATGAAAAACTGTTTTTT.

This clone was seen a single time. This chain uses TRBV28 with TRBJ2-1; 7 positions match TRBD2. J was trimmed by 7 bases and V by 5 bases; bases with no gene match: 11. The CDR3 length is 15 residues. CDR1 is MDHEN and CDR2 is SYDVKM in the germline V gene. The CDR3 DNA reads TGTGCCAGCAGTCCCGGACTAGGGGCAAGGAATGAGCAGTTCTTC. This encodes CASSPGLGARNEQFF.

This chain uses TRBV7-6 with TRBJ2-3, with D unclear. The V end lost 2 bases, the J end lost 2 bases, and 11 bases lay between the germline ends. The CDR3 loop spans 15 amino acids. The germline V gene encodes CDR1 SGHVS and CDR2 FNYEAQ. For the CDR3, the DNA is TGTGCCAGCAGCTTATCGAGGTTACACACAGATACGCAGTATTTT. It encodes CASSLSRLHTDTQYF.

V gene TRBV7-6 combines with J gene TRBJ2-3, with D perhaps matching TRBD2 (5 bases). Trimming shortened V by 5 bases and J by 0 bases, and 9 bases separated the two germline ends. Per germline, CDR1 SGHVS and CDR2 FNYEAQ. The CDR3 totals 14 residues. The CDR3 loop reads CASSLTTSTDTQYF. The CDR3, as DNA: TGTGCCAGCAGCCTGACTACTAGCACAGATACGCAGTATTTT.

The chain has TRBV19 and TRBJ1-4; TRBD1 might be the D (6 bases). CDR1 LNHDA and CDR2 SQIVND come from the germline V gene (reference sequence). Trimming cost V 7 bases and J 0 bases, with 15 bases left between them. CDR3 length equals 16 residues. The CDR3 sequence is CASKLRQAATNEKLFF. The CDR3 nucleotides read TGTGCCAGTAAGCTCCGACAGGCCGCAACTAATGAAAAACTGTTTTTT.

The gene calls are TRBV27 and TRBJ2-7; D call uncertain. The ends were cut back, 11 bases at V and 2 bases at J, with 4 bases in the middle. CDR1 and CDR2 from the germline V gene are MNHEY and SMNVEV (reference sequence). This CDR3 has 9 residues. In DNA, the CDR3 is TGTGCCGGACCCTACGAGCAGTACTTC. Translated: CAGPYEQYF.

The chain carries TRBV7-9 and TRBJ2-1, with unresolved D. Trimming pared 4 bases from V and 3 bases from J, leaving 13 bases between. The CDR3 is made up of 15 amino acids. In germline, CDR1 is SEHNR, CDR2 FQNEAQ (reference sequence). In DNA form, the CDR3 reads TGTGCCAGCAGCTACCCAGTGGAAGGCTACAATGAGCAGTTCTTC. Protein: CASSYPVEGYNEQFF.

This sequence joins TRBV25-1 and TRBJ2-1; no reliable D call. CDR1 MGHDK and CDR2 SYGVNS come from the germline V gene. V lost 1 base and J lost 2, with 3 bases in between. This CDR3 is 13 amino acids long. The CDR3 sequence: CASSESPYNEQFF. CDR3 nucleotides: TGTGCCAGCAGTGAATCCCCCTACAATGAGCAGTTCTTC.

The rearrangement uses TRBV5-1 and TRBJ2-3; 9 nucleotides align to TRBD1. V trimming: 0 bases; J trimming: 1 base; junction bases outside the gene matches: 6. This CDR3 has 17 amino acids. Looked up from germline, CDR1 is SGHRS and CDR2 is YFSETQ. Here the CDR3 reads CASSLDRGRVGTDTQYF. For the CDR3, the DNA is TGCGCCAGCAGCTTGGACAGGGGGCGAGTTGGCACAGATACGCAGTATTTT.

V gene TRBV9 combines with J gene TRBJ2-3; D gene ambiguous. The CDR3 is made up of 15 amino acids. Germline CDR1 SGDLS, CDR2 YYNGEE. V shed 6 bases and J shed 2 bases, with 16 bases lying between them. The CDR3 spells CASTVGPGHTDTQYF. CDR3 coding DNA: TGTGCCAGCACGGTAGGGCCTGGGCACACAGATACGCAGTATTTT. Full variable domain (remainder filled in from reference TRBV9 and TRBJ2-3): DSGVTQTPKHLITATGQRVTLRCSPRSGDLSVYWYQQSLDQGLQFLIQYYNGEERAKGNILERFSAQQFPDLHSELNLSSLELGDSALYFCASTVGPGHTDTQYFGPGTRLTVL.

This rearrangement joins TRBV9 to TRBJ2-1, with TRBD2 matching 8 bases. Per germline, CDR1 SGDLS and CDR2 YYNGEE. The J segment lost 0 bases and the V segment lost 6 bases, leaving 5 bases of the junction unmatched. The CDR3 is 15 amino acids. CDR3 region: CASTGLAGSYNEQFF. CDR3 nucleotide sequence: TGTGCCAGCACAGGGCTAGCGGGCTCCTACAATGAGCAGTTCTTC. The variable domain in full, completed from reference TRBV9 and TRBJ2-1, reads DSGVTQTPKHLITATGQRVTLRCSPRSGDLSVYWYQQSLDQGLQFLIQYYNGEERAKGNILERFSAQQFPDLHSELNLSSLELGDSALYFCASTGLAGSYNEQFFGPGTRLTVL.

This chain links TRBV28 with TRBJ1-5, with TRBD1 as a possible D gene (6 bases). The length of the CDR3 is 14 residues. The germline gives CDR1 MDHEN, CDR2 SYDVKM. V was cut by 6 bases and J by 10 bases, with 19 bases left in between. The CDR3 is CASRAGQGARPQHF. CDR3 in DNA: TGTGCCAGCAGGGCGGGACAAGGGGCCCGACCCCAGCATTTT.

The chain employs TRBV5-5 and TRBJ1-2; no clear D. Per the germline V gene, CDR1 is SGHKS and CDR2 is YYEKEE (reference sequence). V was cut by 1 base and J by 6 bases, with 13 bases left in between. This CDR3 spans 14 amino acids. The CDR3 DNA is TGTGCCAGCAGCTTGCTCCGGGGTGAGGATGGCTACACCTTC. As protein: CASSLLRGEDGYTF.

The rearrangement joins TRBV7-2 to TRBJ2-2; TRBD1 might be the D (6 bases). V shed 8 bases and J shed 4 bases, with 20 bases lying between them. There are 16 residues in the CDR3. Germline V gene lookup returns CDR1 SGHTA and CDR2 FQGNSA. CDR3 sequence: CASGRAGRGSTGELFF. The CDR3 DNA follows: TGTGCCAGCGGAAGAGCCGGCAGGGGATCCACCGGGGAGCTGTTTTTT.

V usage is TRBV18 and J usage is TRBJ2-3, with TRBD1 as a possible D gene (6 bases). The ends were cut back, 0 bases at V and 3 bases at J, with 13 bases in the middle. Per germline, CDR1 KGHSH and CDR2 LQKENI. The CDR3 consists of 16 residues. The CDR3 loop is CASSPPVRGGTDTQYF. The DNA of the CDR3 is TGTGCCAGCTCACCACCGGTCAGGGGCGGGACAGATACGCAGTATTTT.

The chain employs TRBV20-1 and TRBJ2-1; no firm D call. V was cut by 6 bases and J by 5 bases, with 8 bases left in between. This CDR3 comprises 11 residues. Germline loops: CDR1 DFQATT, CDR2 SNEGSKA (reference sequence). In DNA, the CDR3 is TGCAGTGCGCCCGGCGACAATGAGCAGTTCTTC. Protein product: CSAPGDNEQFF.

V gene TRBV7-9 combines with J gene TRBJ2-7, with D possibly TRBD1 on 5 matching bases. The ends were cut back, 5 bases at V and 6 bases at J, with 17 bases in the middle. There are 14 residues in the CDR3. Germline loops: CDR1 SEHNR, CDR2 FQNEAQ (reference sequence). The CDR3 DNA reads TGTGCCAGCAGCCGCCGGCAGGGCTTTGGCGAGCAGTACTTC. It encodes CASSRRQGFGEQYF.

The chain employs TRBV7-2 and TRBJ2-1, with 9 bases matching TRBD2. J was trimmed by 7 bases and V by 5 bases; bases with no gene match: 9. The CDR3 length is 15 residues. Germline assignment: CDR1 SGHTA and CDR2 FQGNSA. DNA for the CDR3: TGTGCCAGCAGCCCGCGGGAGGGGGCGCGGAATGAGCAGTTCTTC. Translating it yields CASSPREGARNEQFF.

The J gene is TRBJ1-5, the V gene TRBV28; a weak D match, TRBD1 (5 bases). Germline lookup yields CDR1 MDHEN and CDR2 SYDVKM. V was clipped by 6 bases and J by 7 bases, with 13 bases between them. The CDR3 contains 13 residues. The CDR3 bases are TGTGCCAGCAGCCCAGGGTTAACCCAGCCCCAGCATTTT. Translated: CASSPGLTQPQHF. Combining the CDR3 with reference TRBV28 and TRBJ1-5 gives the whole variable domain DVKVTQSSRYLVKRTGEKVFLECVQDMDHENMFWYRQDPGLGLRLIYFSYDVKMKEKGDIPEGYSVSREKKERFSLILESASTNQTSMYLCASSPGLTQPQHFGDGTRLSIL.

The chain joins TRBV10-2 to TRBJ2-3, with 11 bases fitting TRBD2. This CDR3 is 17 amino acids long. Trimming at V came to 0 bases and at J to 8 bases, leaving 10 bases not matched to a gene. The V gene's germline CDR1 is WSHSY and CDR2 SAAADI. The CDR3 protein is CASSESSVAGGPGTQYF. The CDR3 DNA is TGCGCCAGCAGTGAGTCGTCGGTAGCGGGGGGGCCAGGTACGCAGTATTTT.

CDR3 sequence reads: CASSARQGENEKLFF. The CDR3 coding sequence is TGTGCCAGCAGTGCCCGACAGGGGGAAAATGAAAAACTGTTTTTT. The chain is built from TRBV2 and TRBJ1-4, with 9 bases that match TRBD1. Germline V gene data show CDR1 as SNHLY and CDR2 as FYNNEI. The CDR3 is 15 amino acids. Losses at the gene ends were 4 bases for V and 5 bases for J; bases not matched to a gene: 5. Looking up the rest from reference TRBV2 and TRBJ1-4 gives the full variable domain: EPEVTQTPSHQVTQMGQEVILRCVPISNHLYFYWYRQILGQKVEFLVSFYNNEISEKSEIFDDQFSVERPDGSNFTLKIRSTKLEDSAMYFCASSARQGENEKLFFGSGTQLSVL.

The J gene is TRBJ2-3, the V gene TRBV9; D ambiguous. The CDR3 is 12 amino acids. V was trimmed by 0 bases and J by 5 bases, leaving 4 bases between them. Germline CDR1 and CDR2: SGDLS and YYNGEE. The CDR3 coding sequence is TGTGCCAGCAGCGTAGCCGGAGATACGCAGTATTTT. As protein: CASSVAGDTQYF.

The chain's CDR3 is CSASTQEQFF. CDR3 DNA: TGCAGTGCTAGCACACAAGAGCAGTTCTTC. The chain combines TRBV20-1 with TRBJ2-1; D ambiguous. The V and J ends lost 3 bases and 10 bases respectively, with 7 bases between them. Per germline, CDR1 DFQATT and CDR2 SNEGSKA (reference sequence). This CDR3 spans 10 amino acids.

The chain joins TRBV5-4 to TRBJ1-1; 7 bases are a match to TRBD1. Unmatched junction bases numbered 13, after V lost 1 base and J lost 10 bases. This CDR3 has 15 residues. Germline-derived CDR1 and CDR2 are SGHNT and YYREEE (reference sequence). CDR3 sequence: CASSLSQDRSRGAFF. The CDR3 bases are TGTGCCAGCAGCTTGTCCCAGGACAGGTCACGAGGAGCTTTCTTT.

The genes are TRBV9 and TRBJ1-2; 8 bases fit TRBD1. V lost 3 bases, J lost 4 bases, and 5 bases stayed unmatched. This CDR3 has 14 amino acids. Per germline, CDR1 SGDLS and CDR2 YYNGEE. CDR3 DNA sequence: TGTGCCAGCAGCGGCTTGACAGGGGTCTATGGCTACACCTTC. Amino acids: CASSGLTGVYGYTF.

The genes are TRBV6-1 and TRBJ2-5, with D unclear. The length of the CDR3 is 12 residues. Trimming cost V 5 bases and J 3 bases, with 7 bases left between them. Germline loops: CDR1 MNHNS, CDR2 SASEGT. CDR3 coding DNA: TGTGCCAGCAGTCTAAATAAAGAGACCCAGTACTTC. Amino acids: CASSLNKETQYF.

This clone was counted once. V is TRBV11-1 and J is TRBJ1-2; the match to TRBD1 covers 7 bases. The CDR3 totals 14 residues. V lost 5 bases and J lost 2; bases outside the gene matches: 5. Per germline, CDR1 SGHAT and CDR2 FQDESV (reference sequence). CDR3 sequence reads: CASSPPGQNYGYTF. In DNA form, the CDR3 reads TGTGCCAGCAGCCCCCCGGGACAGAACTATGGCTACACCTTC.

The gene calls are TRBV19 and TRBJ2-1; D may be TRBD1 (6 bases). CDR3 size: 13 residues. The ends were cut back, 4 bases at V and 6 bases at J, with 10 bases in the middle. CDR1 and CDR2 from the germline V gene are LNHDA and SQIVND (reference sequence). CDR3 loop: CASSTQTGNEQFF. CDR3 sequence (DNA): TGTGCCAGTAGTACTCAGACAGGCAATGAGCAGTTCTTC. The whole variable domain, remainder taken from reference TRBV19 and TRBJ2-1, is DGGITQSPKYLFRKEGQNVTLSCEQNLNHDAMYWYRQDPGQGLRLIYYSQIVNDFQKGDIAEGYSVSREKKESFPLTVTSAQKNPTAFYLCASSTQTGNEQFFGPGTRLTVL.

The chain recombines TRBV2 with TRBJ1-2, with a tentative D call TRBD1 (5 bases). Trimming took off 2 bases at V and 5 bases at J, with 12 bases between the two ends. The CDR3 is 14 residues long. Germline V CDR1 and CDR2: SNHLY, FYNNEI. CDR3: CASSELGENYGYTF. CDR3 nucleotide sequence: TGTGCCAGCAGTGAACTGGGGGAGAATTATGGCTACACCTTC.

The rearrangement links TRBV6-5 to TRBJ1-1; no clear D gene. Per germline, CDR1 MNHEY and CDR2 SVGAGI. Trimming stripped 0 bases from V and 5 bases from J, with 13 bases between. CDR3 size: 15 residues. The CDR3 coding sequence is TGTGCCAGCAGTTACTCTCGGGGAAAACCGACTGAAGCTTTCTTT. It specifies CASSYSRGKPTEAFF.

The rearrangement joins TRBV28 to TRBJ1-1; D is unclear. The V gene lost 5 bases and the J gene lost 0 bases, with 7 bases spanning the gap. CDR3 length: 13 amino acids. Germline V gene data show CDR1 as MDHEN and CDR2 as SYDVKM. The CDR3 DNA follows: TGTGCCAGCAGTCCCCCAGTGAACACTGAAGCTTTCTTT. As protein: CASSPPVNTEAFF.